This T cell receptor beta chain is from a study of control samples from healthy donors and cancer patients. Sequenced by immunoSEQ multiplex PCR; TCRdb stores in-frame clones only, minus some. The sample consists of approximately 140,000 clones, 88% of them appearing once. V lost 5 bases to trimming and J lost 1 base; unmatched junction nucleotides: 8. CDR3 length: 16 residues. Germline loops: CDR1 SGHNT, CDR2 YYREEE (reference sequence). Sequencing input: blood. The chain has TRBV5-4 and TRBJ1-1; 10 bases line up with TRBD1. This receptor was identified in a woman in her twenties or thirties in good health. The CDR3 nucleotides read TGTGCCAGCAGGACCGGACAGGGGGTCACGAACACTGAAGCTTTCTTT. It encodes CASRTGQGVTNTEAFF.